This T cell receptor beta chain was sequenced during a study of T cells in localized non-small cell lung cancer. General study findings and limits: Appearance in adjacent lung was seen for a median around 60 of the top 100 tumor clones. Higher adjacent-lung clonality was associated with shorter survival. One tumor region alone was sequenced, and heterogeneity therefore remains possible.

This clone was counted a few times. The antigen remains unidentified. Profiling relied on immunoSEQ multiplex PCR, and the TCRdb table lists in-frame clones only, not all of them. The data show around 4,800 clones, 25% to 35% seen once. The CDR3 is 14 amino acids. Germline loops: CDR1 SGDLS, CDR2 YYNGEE. The V end was cut by 5 bases, the J end by 7 bases, with 19 bases between. This specimen consisted of lung tumor tissue, obtained before any cancer treatment. The chain couples TRBV9 to TRBJ2-7, with TRBD1 as a possible D gene (5 bases). This receptor was obtained from a female donor older than 55 with stage I lung adenocarcinoma. The CDR3 loop reads CASSEGRQYGEQYF. The DNA for the CDR3 is TGTGCCAGCAGTGAAGGGCGACAGTACGGGGAGCAGTACTTC.